This TCR beta chain comes out of a study of Ad26.COV2.S vaccination and SARS-CoV-2 variants (dated by TCRdb to the early 2020s). With regard to the full study: Vaccine-arm donors were drawn from COV1001, a multicentre, randomized, double-blind, placebo-controlled phase I-IIa trial of Ad26.COV2.S in healthy adults. Ad26.COV2.S was given intramuscularly at 5x10^10 or 1x10^11 viral particles, as a single shot or as two shots 56 days apart. The TCR-sequenced set comprised approximately 30 samples: approximately 20 Ad26.COV2.S vaccine recipients, 5 placebo recipients and 8 SARS-CoV-2 convalescent individuals. Participants in the trial were split at random into five groups of five each, receiving low-dose or high-dose Ad26.COV2.S once or twice, or else placebo on both occasions. Sequencing of the TCRbeta repertoire served to evaluate the specificity and breadth of SARS-CoV-2-reactive T cell receptors following Ad26.COV2.S vaccination. Throughout the experiments and outcome assessment, investigators stayed blinded to trial group allocation. The full study reports these points: Compared with placebo recipients, Ad26.COV2.S recipients showed higher spike-specific TCR breadth (P = 0.0014). The authors noted that the TCR breadth and depth analyses may have underestimated total T cell responses. The study was not powered to compare responses between vaccine doses or regimens. Substantial breadth of spike-specific CD8+ and CD4+ T cell responses was reported after vaccination. Non-spike TCR breadth was comparable between vaccine and placebo recipients, consistent with the vaccine containing only spike.

Its CDR3 holds 15 amino acids, cysteine through phenylalanine. Only the CDR3 DNA stays, 45 bases, in frame from base 1. Via the germline V gene, CDR1 is SGHRS and CDR2 YFSETQ. Between the V and J ends, shortened by 4 bases and 2 bases respectively, the junction contains 14 bases. TCRbeta CDR3 regions were sequenced with the immunoSEQ Assay. After extraction, genomic DNA underwent amplification by bias-controlled multiplex PCR, followed by high-throughput sequencing. The authors' pipeline ran thus. To quantify the absolute abundance of every unique TCRbeta CDR3 region, sequences were collapsed and filtered. T cell fraction was estimated by normalizing TCRbeta template counts to usable DNA, with usable DNA measured through amplification of reference genes found in all nucleated cells. Repertoire TCRs were annotated as SARS-CoV-2-specific when V gene, CDR3 amino acid sequence and J gene were exactly matched to a known reactive TCR set. MIRA supplied the reference SARS-CoV-2 TCR set, which was filtered for enrichment in COVID-19-positive ImmuneCODE repertoires so that public or cross-reactive TCRs were removed. Drawing on the MIRA antigens, annotated TCRs were analysed further at the level of specific ORF or position within ORF. Breadth was defined as annotated unique rearrangements over total unique productive rearrangements; depth was the summed frequency of those rearrangements. Two-sided Wilcoxon rank-sum tests were used to compare TCR breadth between groups. TCRdb stores this immuneACCESS table with in-frame sequences only. Part of the clones is absent; in the studies checked, under half of the shortfall reflects unresolved V genes, and no reason is known for the rest. From that table come the V and J calls and clone size; the DNA was used to work out D and trimming. For this sample there are around 320,000 clones; just under 85% appear just once. The leading ten clones occupy about 2.1% of the sample.

Concerning this clone: Its antigen target is currently unknown. Per-base qualities were not stored, and no clone one base away is much larger.

The treatment or condition label, read with the paper, signifies: roughly 18 received Ad26.COV2.S at low or high dose, single or two shots; 5 received placebo; per-sample allocation not given. For vaccine and placebo recipients, repertoires were sequenced using samples collected on day 63 after the first injection. Cohort 1b enrolled about 25 adults aged 18-55 years at a single site in Boston, USA, between 29 July and 7 August 2020. Ad26.COV2.S consisted of a replication-incompetent adenovirus type 26 vector by which a prefusion-stabilized SARS-CoV-2 spike protein from the original Wuhan strain was expressed.

The chain is made from TRBV5-1 and TRBJ2-3, and perhaps TRBD2 as D gene, on 6 matching bases. The receptor comes from a person aged 18-60 years who received the Ad26.COV2.S COVID-19 vaccine or a placebo. Sample: peripheral blood, taken in a trial of Ad26.COV2.S vaccine versus placebo. The CDR3 loop reads CASSVSGSYTDTQYF. The DNA is as follows: TGCGCCAGCAGCGTGAGCGGGTCTTACACAGATACGCAGTATTTT.